The 27 T cell receptor beta chains below were found in one sample sequenced in a study of blood T cell repertoires in COVID-19. The assay was immunoSEQ multiplex PCR, and TCRdb's table has in-frame clones only and misses some. The data show some 100,000 clones, approximately 87% seen once. The material sequenced was peripheral blood. The receptors derive from a man between 65 and 79 years old who had recovered from COVID-19.

The rearrangement uses TRBV7-8 and TRBJ2-4, with TRBD2 identical over 11 bases. Germline V gene data show CDR1 as SGHVS and CDR2 as FQNEAQ. Trimming cost V 5 bases and J 0 bases; bases outside gene matches: 18. CDR3 length: 21 amino acids. CDR3 DNA sequence: TGTGCCAGCAGCCCCAGGGAGACCGGACTAGCGGGCTCAATAGCCAAAAACATTCAGTACTTC. It codes for CASSPRETGLAGSIAKNIQYF.

This clone was seen once. The J gene is TRBJ2-7, the V gene TRBV30; 8 bases are a match to TRBD2. The CDR3 has 14 amino acids. Trimming removed 0 bases from V and 6 bases from J; junction bases left unmatched: 7. Germline V lookup: CDR1 GTSNPN, CDR2 SVGIG (reference sequence). CDR3 nucleotide sequence: TGTGCCTGGAGTGTAGGGGGACTAGATGCCGAGCAGTACTTC. Protein: CAWSVGGLDAEQYF.

V is TRBV15 and J is TRBJ2-6; TRBD2 might be the D (6 bases). The CDR3 totals 19 residues. Trimming took off 0 bases at V and 4 bases at J, with 19 bases between the two ends. CDR1 is LNHNV, CDR2 YYDKDF, per germline (reference sequence). The CDR3, as DNA: TGTGCCACCAGCAGAGATTTTTCGGGACTGGGGTACGGGGCCAACGTCCTGACTTTC. This gives the protein CATSRDFSGLGYGANVLTF.

The genes are TRBV7-3 and TRBJ2-5; the D gene is possibly TRBD2 (7 bases). The V gene lost 8 bases and the J gene lost 5 bases, with 15 bases spanning the gap. Germline CDR1 SGHTA, CDR2 FQGTGA. This CDR3 has 13 residues. CDR3 sequence: CASGRGAGETQYF. The CDR3 DNA reads TGTGCCAGCGGACGGGGGGCAGGGGAGACCCAGTACTTC.

This clone turned up a few times. The V call is TRBV10-3, the J call TRBJ1-5; 9 positions agree with TRBD1. This CDR3 spans 17 amino acids. Per germline, CDR1 ENHRY and CDR2 SYGVKD. J was trimmed by 3 bases and V by 10 bases; bases with no gene match: 16. In DNA, the CDR3 is TGTGCCACCCCCTGGGCCGGGACAGGGTTCAACAATCAGCCCCAGCATTTT. Its translation is CATPWAGTGFNNQPQHF.

Concerning this clone: Sequence at one end of the junction differs from germline and may be a read error. This sequence joins TRBV6-1 and TRBJ2-7; D is perhaps TRBD1 (6 bases). The CDR3 totals 15 residues. Germline assignment: CDR1 MNHNS and CDR2 SASEGT. In DNA, the CDR3 is TGTGCCAGCAGTGAAGTGGCAGGGGTGTCCTACGAGCGGTACTTC. It translates to CASSEVAGVSYERYF.

This clone was seen more than once but under ten times. The genes are TRBV7-2 and TRBJ1-6; D gene unclear. There are 13 residues in the CDR3. Germline V lookup: CDR1 SGHTA, CDR2 FQGNSA. Trimming took off 3 bases at V and 9 bases at J, with 9 bases between the two ends. The CDR3 bases are TGTGCCAGCAGCTTCAACGGGGTTTCACCCCTCCACTTT. Its protein is CASSFNGVSPLHF. The entire variable domain, with the rest obtained from reference TRBV7-2 and TRBJ1-6, is as follows: GAGVSQSPSNKVTEKGKDVELRCDPISGHTALYWYRQSLGQGLEFLIYFQGNSAPDKSGLPSDRFSAERTGGSVSTLTIQRTQQEDSAVYLCASSFNGVSPLHFGNGTRLTVT.

As DNA, the CDR3 is TGTGCCACCAGTGATTTGGCAGGGTCAGGCGAGCAGTTCTTC. Residues: CATSDLAGSGEQFF. The chain employs TRBV24-1 and TRBJ2-1, with D maybe TRBD1 (5 bases). V lost 0 bases, J lost 10 bases, and 12 bases lay in between. CDR1 is KGHDR, CDR2 SFDVKD, per germline. CDR3 length: 14 amino acids.

The chain is built from TRBV12-3 or TRBV12-4 and TRBJ1-4, with TRBD1 as a possible D gene (6 bases). CDR3 length: 13 amino acids. The germline V and J ends were trimmed by 9 bases and 14 bases, with 22 bases remaining between them. The CDR3 coding sequence is TGTGCCAGTAAACCTATTGAAGGGGGGGATCTGTTTTTT. Residues: CASKPIEGGDLFF.

The rearrangement links TRBV7-9 to TRBJ1-1, with 8 positions matching TRBD1. The CDR3 has 14 residues. The ends lost 1 base at V and 5 bases at J; junction bases unmatched: 3. Germline lookup yields CDR1 SEHNR and CDR2 FQNEAQ (reference sequence). CDR3 sequence reads: CASSLVRQGTEAFF. The DNA of the CDR3 is TGTGCCAGCAGCTTAGTACGACAGGGGACTGAAGCTTTCTTT.

This chain links TRBV10-3 with TRBJ2-1, with 10 positions matching TRBD2. The V segment lost 3 bases and the J segment 6 bases; nucleotides outside the gene matches: 5. The germline gives CDR1 ENHRY, CDR2 SYGVKD. The CDR3 contains 15 residues. CDR3 sequence reads: CAISEGLADVNEQFF. The DNA for the CDR3 is TGTGCCATCAGTGAAGGACTAGCGGACGTCAATGAGCAGTTCTTC.

The genes are TRBV5-1 and TRBJ2-7, with D possibly matching TRBD1 (6 bases). The germline V and J ends were trimmed by 3 bases and 3 bases, with 16 bases remaining between them. CDR1 and CDR2 (germline): SGHRS, YFSETQ. This CDR3 contains 15 residues. The CDR3, as DNA: TGCGCCAGCAGCTCCGGGACACGGAACGTCTACGAGCAGTACTTC. Its protein is CASSSGTRNVYEQYF.

This rearrangement joins TRBV5-1 to TRBJ2-5; D perhaps matches TRBD1 (6 bases). The CDR3 has 13 residues. CDR1 SGHRS and CDR2 YFSETQ come from the germline V gene. V lost 3 bases and J 1 base, leaving 7 bases between the germline ends. CDR3 loop: CASSWDIQETQYF. The DNA of the CDR3 is TGCGCCAGCAGCTGGGACATCCAAGAGACCCAGTACTTC. Using reference TRBV5-1 and TRBJ2-5 for the parts outside the CDR3, the full variable domain is KAGVTQTPRYLIKTRGQQVTLSCSPISGHRSVSWYQQTPGQGLQFLFEYFSETQRNKGNFPGRFSGRQFSNSRSEMNVSTLELGDSALYLCASSWDIQETQYFGPGTRLLVL.

The V gene is TRBV9, the J gene TRBJ2-5; 7 bases fit TRBD1. CDR3 size: 13 residues. Germline CDR1 reads SGDLS; CDR2 reads YYNGEE. Trimming cost V 3 bases and J 3 bases; bases outside gene matches: 2. This CDR3 is CASSGGQKETQYF. The CDR3 nucleotides are TGTGCCAGCAGCGGGGGACAGAAAGAGACCCAGTACTTC.

The genes are TRBV4-1 and TRBJ2-7; 9 positions agree with TRBD2. The germline V gene encodes CDR1 MGHRA and CDR2 YSYEKL. The CDR3 is made up of 16 amino acids. Germline trimming cut 3 bases from V and 7 bases from J; bases unmatched to any gene: 13. Here the CDR3 reads CASSHLAGPGLKEQYF. The DNA of the CDR3 is TGCGCCAGCAGCCACCTAGCGGGACCAGGACTGAAGGAGCAGTACTTC.

The rearrangement links TRBV5-1 to TRBJ2-7, with D unresolved. Germline CDR1 SGHRS, CDR2 YFSETQ. The CDR3 covers 13 residues. Trimming removed 0 bases at V and 4 bases at J, with 8 bases between. The CDR3: CASSLARGYEQYF. DNA of the CDR3: TGCGCCAGCAGCTTGGCCAGAGGATACGAGCAGTACTTC.

This rearrangement joins TRBV28 to TRBJ2-1; TRBD2 aligns across 9 bases. CDR3 length: 15 amino acids. J gave up 3 bases and V 8 bases, and 8 bases lay outside the gene matches. The germline gives CDR1 MDHEN, CDR2 SYDVKM. The CDR3 reads CASGKAGGDYNEQFF. Written as DNA, the CDR3 is TGTGCCAGCGGGAAAGCGGGAGGAGACTACAATGAGCAGTTCTTC.

This chain joins TRBV24-1 and TRBJ2-5; maybe TRBD2 (5 bases). Between the trimmed V and J ends, which lost 2 bases and 12 bases, there was a span of 12 bases. From germline, CDR1 is KGHDR and CDR2 SFDVKD. The CDR3 sequence is 12 residues long. The CDR3 coding sequence is TGTGCCACCAGTGATTCTAGACTAAAGAAGTACTTC. Translating it yields CATSDSRLKKYF.

In nucleotides, the CDR3 is TGTGCCAGCAGTTCATATGGCTACACCTTC. Translating it yields CASSSYGYTF. The rearrangement links TRBV28 to TRBJ1-2, with D unclear. This CDR3 spans 10 amino acids. V shed 4 bases and J shed 5 bases, with 2 bases lying between them. Germline V lookup: CDR1 MDHEN, CDR2 SYDVKM.

This clone was observed a few times. The V and J genes are TRBV7-9 and TRBJ2-5; D gene uncertain. Trimming shortened V by 1 base and J by 5 bases, and 8 bases separated the two germline ends. Looked up from germline, CDR1 is SEHNR and CDR2 is FQNEAQ (reference sequence). CDR3 length equals 13 residues. The CDR3 loop reads CASSLVLGETQYF. The CDR3 DNA follows: TGTGCCAGCAGCTTAGTTTTGGGCGAGACCCAGTACTTC.

V gene TRBV4-2 combines with J gene TRBJ2-7, with a weak D call TRBD1 (6 bases). The ends were cut back, 1 base at V and 4 bases at J, with 11 bases in the middle. Germline V gene data show CDR1 as LGHNA and CDR2 as YNFKEQ. The CDR3 loop spans 14 amino acids. The CDR3 coding sequence is TGTGCCAGCAGCCAAGCTCAACAGGGTTACGAGCAGTACTTC. Translating it yields CASSQAQQGYEQYF.

The chain has TRBV18 and TRBJ2-2; 7 bases are a match to TRBD2. Germline values: CDR1 KGHSH, CDR2 LQKENI. This CDR3 comprises 16 residues. The J segment lost 4 bases and the V segment lost 6 bases, leaving 11 bases of the junction unmatched. This CDR3 reads CASSPLYGRRTGELFF. The CDR3 DNA follows: TGTGCCAGCTCTCCTCTTTACGGGAGGCGCACCGGGGAGCTGTTTTTT.

The chain recombines TRBV28 with TRBJ1-3, with 10 bases matching TRBD1. Germline lookup yields CDR1 MDHEN and CDR2 SYDVKM. This CDR3 contains 16 residues. V lost 4 bases, J lost 3 bases, and 6 bases stayed unmatched. CDR3 loop: CASSSPGQGGGNTIYF. DNA for the CDR3: TGTGCCAGCAGTTCTCCAGGACAGGGGGGTGGAAACACCATATATTTT. The whole variable domain, remainder taken from reference TRBV28 and TRBJ1-3, is DVKVTQSSRYLVKRTGEKVFLECVQDMDHENMFWYRQDPGLGLRLIYFSYDVKMKEKGDIPEGYSVSREKKERFSLILESASTNQTSMYLCASSSPGQGGGNTIYFGEGSWLTVV.

This chain connects TRBV30 to TRBJ1-2; 8 bases line up with TRBD1. Germline V gives CDR1 GTSNPN, CDR2 SVGIG (reference sequence). V trimming: 3 bases; J trimming: 10 bases; junction bases outside the gene matches: 13. This CDR3 is built from 14 residues. CDR3 protein: CAWRKPGGAEIYTF. The CDR3 DNA reads as TGTGCCTGGAGAAAGCCAGGGGGCGCGGAAATCTACACCTTC.

The CDR3 DNA reads as TGTGCCAGCAGCTTGGTTCGGTCAGGGGCGATGAACACTGAAGCTTTCTTT. Encoded protein: CASSLVRSGAMNTEAFF. The V gene is TRBV5-6, the J gene TRBJ1-1, with D tentatively TRBD1 (6 bases). The CDR3 extends over 17 amino acids. CDR1 and CDR2 from the germline V gene are SGHDT and YYEEEE. V lost 0 bases, J lost 0 bases, and 15 bases lay in between.

This rearrangement joins TRBV2 to TRBJ1-2; unclear D gene. Looked up from germline, CDR1 is SNHLY and CDR2 is FYNNEI. CDR3 length: 14 residues. The V end was cut by 6 bases, the J end by 4 bases, with 15 bases between. CDR3: CASSALLEGYGYTF. For the CDR3, the DNA is TGTGCCAGCAGCGCGCTGTTGGAGGGCTATGGCTACACCTTC.

The chain carries TRBV3-1 (or the pseudogene TRBV3-2) and TRBJ2-1; the match to TRBD1 covers 10 bases. Unmatched junction bases numbered 5, after V lost 6 bases and J lost 6 bases. The CDR3 loop spans 14 amino acids. Germline V gene data show CDR1 as LGHDT and CDR2 as YNNKEL (reference sequence). In nucleotides, the CDR3 is TGTGCCAGCAGTGGGACAGGGGCAGGCAATGAGCAGTTCTTC. This codes for CASSGTGAGNEQFF.